The T cell receptor beta chain under discussion was sequenced for a study of blood T cell repertoires in COVID-19. Study information: Researchers got acute and convalescent COVID-19 samples from the United States, Italy and Spain. PBMCs, B-cell-depleted T cells, or T cells were the source of the cDNA or gDNA that made up the material.

Recruits, aged roughly 18 to 100 years, lived in 24 US areas. This clone was seen a single time. CDR3 size: 13 residues. The ends were cut back, 0 bases at V and 7 bases at J, with 10 bases in the middle. Germline V CDR1 and CDR2: SGHRS, YFSETQ. Libraries were prepared by immunoSEQ multiplex PCR; TCRdb keeps only in-frame clonotypes and omits some of them. The table includes about 280,000 clones, around 84% detected once. This receptor was taken from a woman between 50 and 59 years old who had recovered from COVID-19. Sequenced: PBMCs or T cells enriched from blood (not recorded which). The chain joins TRBV5-1 to TRBJ1-1, with D uncertain. The CDR3 DNA follows: TGCGCCAGCAGCTTGGTTGCAAGAGATGAAGCTTTCTTT. Amino acid sequence: CASSLVARDEAFF.